The present T cell receptor (beta chain) was sequenced within a study of blood T cell repertoires in COVID-19. Only in-frame clones appear in the TCRdb table, and some are missing; sequencing was by immunoSEQ multiplex PCR. The data contain roughly 410,000 clones, around 90% of them singletons. The CDR3 spans 13 residues. Germline V CDR1 and CDR2: PRHDT, FYEKMQ (reference sequence). Between the trimmed V and J ends, which lost 3 bases and 1 base, there was a span of 7 bases. The J gene is TRBJ2-7, the V gene TRBV13; D remains ambiguous. This TCR was recovered from a man aged 40-49 years with acute or convalescent COVID-19. The sample was peripheral blood. In nucleotides, the CDR3 is TGTGCCAGCAGCTTGGCTCGTTCCTACGAGCAGTACTTC. This codes for CASSLARSYEQYF.